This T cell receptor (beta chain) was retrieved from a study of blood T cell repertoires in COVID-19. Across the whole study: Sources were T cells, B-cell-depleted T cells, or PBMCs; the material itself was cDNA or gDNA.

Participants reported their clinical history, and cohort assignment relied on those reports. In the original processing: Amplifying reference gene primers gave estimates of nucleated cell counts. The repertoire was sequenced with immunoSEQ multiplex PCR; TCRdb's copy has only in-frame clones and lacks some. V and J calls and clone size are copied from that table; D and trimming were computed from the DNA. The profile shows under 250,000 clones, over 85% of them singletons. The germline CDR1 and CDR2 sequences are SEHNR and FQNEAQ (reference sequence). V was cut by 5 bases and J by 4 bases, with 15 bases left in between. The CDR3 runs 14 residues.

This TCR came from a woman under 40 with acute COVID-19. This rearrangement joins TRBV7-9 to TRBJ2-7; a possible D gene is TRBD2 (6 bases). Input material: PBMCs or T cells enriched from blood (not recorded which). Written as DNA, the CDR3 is TGTGCCAGCAGCCAGCGACTAGGTCATTACGAGCAGTACTTC. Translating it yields CASSQRLGHYEQYF. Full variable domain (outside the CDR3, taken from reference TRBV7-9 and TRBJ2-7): DTGVSQNPRHKITKRGQNVTFRCDPISEHNRLYWYRQTLGQGPEFLTYFQNEAQLEKSRLLSDRFSAERPKGSFSTLEIQRTEQGDSAMYLCASSQRLGHYEQYFGPGTRLTVT.